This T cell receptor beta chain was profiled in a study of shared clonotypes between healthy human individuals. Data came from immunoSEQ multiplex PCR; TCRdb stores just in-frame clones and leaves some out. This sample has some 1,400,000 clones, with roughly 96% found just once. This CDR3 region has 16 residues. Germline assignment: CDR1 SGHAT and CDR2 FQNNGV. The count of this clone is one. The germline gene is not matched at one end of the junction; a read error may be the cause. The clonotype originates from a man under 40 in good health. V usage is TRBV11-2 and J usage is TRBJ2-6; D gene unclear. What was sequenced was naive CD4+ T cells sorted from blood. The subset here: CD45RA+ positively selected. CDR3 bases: TGTGCCAGCAGGGCAGGCAACCGCTCTCGGGCCAACGTCCTGACTTTC. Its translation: CASRAGNRSRANVLTF.